A selection of T cell receptor beta chains follows, all from one sample in a study of cytomegalovirus exposure and HLA in healthy donors. Profiling relied on immunoSEQ multiplex PCR, and the TCRdb table lists in-frame clones only, not all of them. The sample includes more than 150,000 clones, roughly 80% of them seen just once. The sequenced material came from PBMCs. Receptors originate from a boy younger than 18 in good health and CMV-seronegative. The CDR3 runs from the conserved cysteine through the conserved F or W. Each record gives: J gene, V gene, CDR3 protein.

>TRBJ1-2|TRBV12-5
CASGLVTGPDGYTF
>TRBJ2-5|TRBV11-2
CASSQAQETQYF
>.|TRBV6-1
CASSPSYEQYF
>TRBJ2-1|TRBV4-1
CASSFTRVDEQFF
>TRBJ2-1|TRBV6-6
CASREDRVVNEQFF
>TRBJ2-1|TRBV27
CASTSRGMYYNEQFF
>TRBJ1-1|TRBV18
CASLMGGNTEAFF
>TRBJ1-2|TRBV14
CASSPAWPGRDRADYGYTF
>TRBJ2-1|TRBV6-1
CASSDLLVGLPREQFF
>TRBJ1-5|TRBV5-1
CASSLGTGEGQPQHF
>TRBJ1-5|TRBV28
CASIHQGDSPFGPQHF
>TRBJ2-7|TRBV2
CASTEGTSGTSGQYF
>TRBJ1-1|TRBV6-4
CASSEGENTEAFF
>TRBJ2-1|TRBV29-1
CSVGLAGTDEQFF
>TRBJ2-7|TRBV5-8
CASSLGGGEQYF
>TRBJ2-5|TRBV2
CASTTGTSGGGETQYF
>TRBJ2-6|TRBV4-1
CASSQVGGTGVSGANVLTF
>TRBJ2-5|TRBV5-1
CASSLAGGLETQYF
>TRBJ2-7|TRBV5-1
CASSLTSAYEQYF
>TRBJ1-2|TRBV10-2
CASSERGCRYTF
>TRBJ2-7|TRBV2
CASIGGSLDKQYF
>TRBJ1-1|TRBV19
CASSEQGYAEAFF
>TRBJ1-2|TRBV10-3
CAGRPGNLF
>TRBJ2-5|TRBV2
CASRVGTGTGEQYF
>TRBJ2-5|TRBV7-2
CASSQVGGARKGEPQYF